The rows below give T cell receptor beta chains drawn from one sample of a study of shared clonotypes between healthy human individuals. The method was immunoSEQ multiplex PCR; TCRdb's version includes in-frame clones alone and lacks a portion of them. This repertoire shows millions of clones, around 95% found once; its top ten account for 0.1% to 0.15%. The material sequenced was naive CD4+ T cells sorted from blood. These receptors originate from a man aged 18 to 30 in good health. The CDR3 runs from the conserved cysteine through the conserved F or W. The D gene is left open where the match is weak. A clone size is listed for some rows: how often the clone was seen (once, few, many), or a class if it is expanded.

clone_size: -
v_call: TRBV9
j_call: TRBJ2-7
d_call: -
cdr3_aa: CASMWAEQYF
cdr3_nt: TGTGCCAGCATGTGGGCGGAGCAGTACTTC

clone_size: -
v_call: TRBV29-1
j_call: TRBJ2-5
d_call: -
cdr3_aa: CSVRPRGLGADETQYF
cdr3_nt: TGCAGCGTTCGACCCCGTGGTTTAGGGGCTGATGAGACCCAGTACTTC

clone_size: -
v_call: TRBV4-1
j_call: TRBJ1-2
d_call: -
cdr3_aa: CASNLIRGNYGYTF
cdr3_nt: TGCGCCAGCAATCTTATCCGGGGAAACTATGGCTACACCTTC

clone_size: -
v_call: TRBV2
j_call: TRBJ2-1
d_call: TRBD2
cdr3_aa: CASSTGTSFEQFF
cdr3_nt: TGTGCCAGCTCTACCGGGACTAGTTTTGAGCAGTTCTTC

clone_size: -
v_call: TRBV2
j_call: TRBJ1-6
d_call: -
cdr3_aa: CAIKGLGYNSPLHF
cdr3_nt: TGTGCCATAAAGGGGTTAGGCTATAATTCACCCCTCCACTTT

clone_size: -
v_call: TRBV4-3
j_call: TRBJ2-2
d_call: TRBD2
cdr3_aa: CASSTRAAGVFLSNTGELFF
cdr3_nt: TGCGCCAGCAGCACCCGAGCAGCGGGAGTCTTCCTGTCGAACACCGGGGAGCTGTTTTTT

clone_size: -
v_call: TRBV5-1
j_call: TRBJ2-3
d_call: -
cdr3_aa: CASSPVIPDTQYF
cdr3_nt: TGCGCCAGCAGCCCCGTAATCCCAGATACGCAGTATTTT

clone_size: -
v_call: TRBV5-6
j_call: TRBJ1-1
d_call: -
cdr3_aa: CASSSYTVNTEAFF
cdr3_nt: TGTGCCAGCAGCTCATACACAGTGAACACTGAAGCTTTCTTT

clone_size: -
v_call: TRBV10-3
j_call: TRBJ2-1
d_call: TRBD2
cdr3_aa: CATGGNREQFF
cdr3_nt: TGTGCCACGGGGGGGAATCGTGAGCAGTTCTTC

clone_size: -
v_call: TRBV4-1
j_call: TRBJ2-7
d_call: -
cdr3_aa: CASSQDWSRRKDEQYF
cdr3_nt: TGCGCCAGCAGCCAAGATTGGAGTAGGAGGAAGGACGAGCAGTACTTC

clone_size: -
v_call: TRBV4-3
j_call: TRBJ2-3
d_call: -
cdr3_aa: CASSQDEGGATDTQYF
cdr3_nt: TGCGCCAGCAGCCAAGATGAGGGGGGAGCCACAGATACGCAGTATTTT

clone_size: -
v_call: TRBV18
j_call: TRBJ1-5
d_call: -
cdr3_aa: CASSMDNNQPQHF
cdr3_nt: TGTGCCAGCTCCATGGACAATAATCAGCCCCAGCATTTT

clone_size: once
v_call: TRBV6-5
j_call: TRBJ2-1
d_call: TRBD2
cdr3_aa: CASSSTSGNYNEQFF
cdr3_nt: TGTGCCAGCAGTTCGACTAGCGGCAATTACAATGAGCAGTTCTTC

clone_size: -
v_call: TRBV5-1
j_call: TRBJ2-5
d_call: -
cdr3_aa: CASSFTSGETQYF
cdr3_nt: TGCGCCAGCAGCTTCACCTCAGGGGAGACCCAGTACTTC

clone_size: -
v_call: TRBV5-1
j_call: TRBJ2-5
d_call: -
cdr3_aa: CASSLGGSETQYF
cdr3_nt: TGCGCCAGCAGCTTAGGAGGGAGTGAGACCCAGTACTTC

clone_size: -
v_call: TRBV9
j_call: TRBJ2-1
d_call: TRBD2
cdr3_aa: CASSPRLAGGTEQFF
cdr3_nt: TGTGCCAGCAGCCCTCGACTAGCGGGAGGCACTGAGCAGTTCTTC

clone_size: -
v_call: TRBV7-6
j_call: TRBJ1-5
d_call: -
cdr3_aa: CASSRFLTSYSNQPQHF
cdr3_nt: TGTGCCAGCAGCCGCTTCTTAACATCTTATAGCAATCAGCCCCAGCATTTT

clone_size: once
v_call: TRBV7-2
j_call: TRBJ2-3
d_call: TRBD2
cdr3_aa: CASSPPGLAGGSAQYF
cdr3_nt: TGTGCCAGCAGCCCCCCCGGCCTAGCGGGGGGATCCGCGCAGTATTTT

clone_size: -
v_call: TRBV7-9
j_call: TRBJ1-2
d_call: TRBD1
cdr3_aa: CASNVQGGGYTF
cdr3_nt: TGTGCCAGCAACGTACAGGGGGGTGGCTACACCTTC

clone_size: -
v_call: TRBV19
j_call: TRBJ2-7
d_call: -
cdr3_aa: CATSVGRSYEQYF
cdr3_nt: TGTGCCACCTCCGTCGGACGAAGCTACGAGCAGTACTTC

clone_size: -
v_call: TRBV19
j_call: TRBJ1-2
d_call: TRBD1
cdr3_aa: CASKTGGYLGYGYTF
cdr3_nt: TGTGCCAGTAAAACAGGGGGCTACTTGGGCTATGGCTACACCTTC

clone_size: -
v_call: TRBV30
j_call: TRBJ1-2
d_call: -
cdr3_aa: CAWTGSYGYTF
cdr3_nt: TGTGCCTGGACAGGCTCTTACGGCTACACCTTC

clone_size: -
v_call: TRBV5-4
j_call: TRBJ1-2
d_call: -
cdr3_aa: CASSRDGHPAGGYTF
cdr3_nt: TGTGCCAGCAGCCGAGACGGACATCCGGCGGGGGGCTACACCTTC

clone_size: -
v_call: TRBV7-8
j_call: TRBJ1-4
d_call: TRBD1
cdr3_aa: CASSHARRQGESEKLFF
cdr3_nt: TGTGCCAGCAGCCACGCTAGACGACAGGGAGAAAGTGAAAAACTGTTTTTT

clone_size: -
v_call: TRBV30
j_call: TRBJ1-5
d_call: -
cdr3_aa: CAWSVLGNQPQHF
cdr3_nt: TGTGCCTGGAGTGTTCTGGGCAATCAGCCCCAGCATTTT

clone_size: -
v_call: TRBV5-1
j_call: TRBJ1-5
d_call: TRBD1
cdr3_aa: CASSLGTGGNGQPQHF
cdr3_nt: TGCGCCAGCAGCTTGGGGACAGGGGGCAACGGGCAGCCCCAGCATTTT

clone_size: -
v_call: TRBV11-2
j_call: TRBJ2-7
d_call: TRBD1
cdr3_aa: CASSLTGVTYEQYF
cdr3_nt: TGTGCCAGCAGCTTAACAGGGGTGACCTACGAGCAGTACTTC

clone_size: -
v_call: TRBV10-3
j_call: TRBJ2-3
d_call: TRBD2
cdr3_aa: CAISSTVAGSRDTQYF
cdr3_nt: TGTGCCATCAGCTCCACAGTAGCGGGGTCGAGGGATACGCAGTATTTT

clone_size: -
v_call: TRBV4-2
j_call: TRBJ1-1
d_call: -
cdr3_aa: CASSQVSAGREAFF
cdr3_nt: TGTGCCAGCAGCCAAGTTTCCGCGGGACGTGAAGCTTTCTTT

clone_size: -
v_call: TRBV4-1
j_call: TRBJ2-5
d_call: -
cdr3_aa: CASSSTGLTETQYF
cdr3_nt: TGCGCCAGCAGCTCTACAGGGTTGACAGAGACCCAGTACTTC

clone_size: -
v_call: TRBV4-2
j_call: TRBJ2-1
d_call: TRBD2
cdr3_aa: CASSQDPQRGHNEQFF
cdr3_nt: TGTGCCAGCAGCCAAGATCCCCAGCGGGGGCACAATGAGCAGTTCTTC

clone_size: -
v_call: TRBV25-1
j_call: TRBJ2-7
d_call: -
cdr3_aa: CASSAAGVGYYEQYF
cdr3_nt: TGTGCCAGCAGTGCCGCAGGGGTAGGATACTACGAGCAGTACTTC

clone_size: -
v_call: TRBV2
j_call: TRBJ2-2
d_call: -
cdr3_aa: CASSDWVRGELFF
cdr3_nt: TGTGCCAGCAGTGACTGGGTTCGGGGGGAGCTGTTTTTT

clone_size: -
v_call: TRBV2
j_call: TRBJ1-2
d_call: TRBD1
cdr3_aa: CASRQTGTGVNGYTF
cdr3_nt: TGTGCCAGCAGGCAGACCGGGACAGGGGTGAATGGCTACACCTTC

clone_size: -
v_call: TRBV10-2
j_call: TRBJ1-5
d_call: -
cdr3_aa: CASGGQFNQPQHF
cdr3_nt: TGCGCCAGCGGTGGGCAGTTCAATCAGCCCCAGCATTTT

clone_size: -
v_call: TRBV6-5
j_call: TRBJ2-3
d_call: TRBD2
cdr3_aa: CASSYSTSGIDTQYF
cdr3_nt: TGTGCCAGCAGTTACTCGACTAGCGGGATAGATACGCAGTATTTT

clone_size: -
v_call: TRBV11-2
j_call: TRBJ1-2
d_call: TRBD1
cdr3_aa: CASNFDRVGYTF
cdr3_nt: TGTGCCAGCAATTTCGACAGGGTTGGCTACACCTTC

clone_size: -
v_call: TRBV6-1
j_call: TRBJ2-7
d_call: TRBD1
cdr3_aa: CASSEQGANYEQYF
cdr3_nt: TGTGCCAGCAGTGAACAGGGGGCCAACTACGAGCAGTACTTC

clone_size: -
v_call: TRBV7-6
j_call: TRBJ2-3
d_call: -
cdr3_aa: CASSQGYGTDTQYF
cdr3_nt: TGTGCCAGCAGCCAGGGGTACGGCACAGATACGCAGTATTTT

clone_size: -
v_call: TRBV18
j_call: TRBJ2-2
d_call: -
cdr3_aa: CASLRGGNTGELFF
cdr3_nt: TGTGCCAGCCTCCGTGGGGGGAACACCGGGGAGCTGTTTTTT

clone_size: -
v_call: TRBV4-1
j_call: TRBJ1-1
d_call: -
cdr3_aa: CAGSQERGEAFF
cdr3_nt: TGCGCCGGCAGCCAAGAGCGAGGTGAAGCTTTCTTT

clone_size: -
v_call: TRBV18
j_call: TRBJ2-2
d_call: -
cdr3_aa: CASRSDGNTGELFF
cdr3_nt: TGTGCCAGTCGATCGGACGGAAACACCGGGGAGCTGTTTTTT

clone_size: -
v_call: TRBV2
j_call: TRBJ2-7
d_call: -
cdr3_aa: CASRDNSYEQYF
cdr3_nt: TGTGCCAGCAGGGACAATTCCTACGAGCAGTACTTC

clone_size: -
v_call: TRBV20-1
j_call: TRBJ2-3
d_call: -
cdr3_aa: CSPSPGDTQYF
cdr3_nt: TGCAGTCCCTCGCCGGGGGATACGCAGTATTTT

clone_size: -
v_call: TRBV7-9
j_call: TRBJ2-7
d_call: -
cdr3_aa: CASSLVDEQYF
cdr3_nt: TGTGCCAGCAGCTTAGTGGACGAGCAGTACTTC

clone_size: -
v_call: TRBV20-1
j_call: TRBJ2-7
d_call: TRBD1
cdr3_aa: CSAPDRGVQYF
cdr3_nt: TGCAGTGCTCCTGACAGGGGCGTACAGTACTTC

clone_size: -
v_call: TRBV4-1
j_call: TRBJ1-2
d_call: -
cdr3_aa: CASSQDGQFNYGYTF
cdr3_nt: TGCGCCAGCAGCCAAGATGGGCAGTTCAACTATGGCTACACCTTC

clone_size: -
v_call: TRBV5-1
j_call: TRBJ1-3
d_call: -
cdr3_aa: CASSLSPSGPKETPIYF
cdr3_nt: TGCGCCAGCAGCTTGTCCCCCTCCGGACCCAAAGAGACTCCCATATATTTT

clone_size: -
v_call: TRBV11-2
j_call: TRBJ1-5
d_call: -
cdr3_aa: CASSPGTVSNQPQHF
cdr3_nt: TGTGCCAGCAGCCCTGGGACGGTAAGCAATCAGCCCCAGCATTTT

clone_size: -
v_call: TRBV6-4
j_call: TRBJ1-2
d_call: -
cdr3_aa: CASGSAKTDPNYGYTF
cdr3_nt: TGTGCCAGCGGATCAGCCAAGACAGACCCTAACTATGGCTACACCTTC

clone_size: -
v_call: TRBV18
j_call: TRBJ1-5
d_call: -
cdr3_aa: CASSPLGPNQPQHF
cdr3_nt: TGTGCCAGCTCACCGCTGGGGCCCAATCAGCCCCAGCATTTT